The rows below give T cell receptor beta chains drawn from one sample of a study of T-cell memory formation after mild COVID-19. TCRdb reprocessed the 5' RACE reads with MiXCR, giving one entry per CDR3 protein. The table lists around 200,000 distinct CDR3 sequences, about 21% of them singletons. The specimen sequenced was PBMCs or a T cell subset sorted from them (not recorded which). The receptor source for this set is an adult woman who had mild COVID-19 (a few samples of this study predate the infection). Cell type and time point are not known. The CDR3 runs from the conserved cysteine through the conserved F or W. Fields, in order: D gene, V gene, J gene, clone size, CDR3 DNA, CDR3 protein. A D gene is named only where the DNA matches it firmly. Clone size is stated in some rows and not others, as once, few, many or a class when expanded.

TRBD1	TRBV4-1	TRBJ2-7	.	TGCGCCAGCAGCCAAGATATCCCTGGGACAGGGGTACCCTCCTCCGAGCAGTACTTC	CASSQDIPGTGVPSSEQYF
.	TRBV6-2/TRBV6-3	TRBJ1-1	.	TGTGCCAGCACCCACGAGGGGGGCTGGCACACTGAAGCTTTCTTT	CASTHEGGWHTEAFF
.	TRBV19	TRBJ2-7	few	TGTGCCAGTAGTATCACCCTATCCTACGAGCAGTACTTC	CASSITLSYEQYF
.	TRBV4-2	TRBJ2-1	few	TGTGCCAGCAGCCAACCGGACGGGAACAATGAGCAGTTCTTC	CASSQPDGNNEQFF
.	TRBV5-1	TRBJ1-6	few	TGCGCCAGCAGCTTGGGGGACACCGACTATTCACCCCTCCACTTT	CASSLGDTDYSPLHF
TRBD1	TRBV7-9	TRBJ2-7	.	TGTGCCAGCAGCTCCCGACAGGGAACGGACGAGCAGTACTTC	CASSSRQGTDEQYF
.	TRBV11-2	TRBJ1-1	few	TGTGCCAGCAGCTTCCCGACGAAGGGGTGGTACACTGAAGCTTTCTTT	CASSFPTKGWYTEAFF
TRBD2	TRBV9	TRBJ2-1	.	TGTGCCAGCAGCCATCCCTCCGGGGGTAGAGGACTAGCGGGCTACAATGAGCAGTTCTTC	CASSHPSGGRGLAGYNEQFF
TRBD2	TRBV7-8	TRBJ2-3	few	TGTGCCAGCAGCTTAGGAAACGGGAGGGCCCCAGATACGCAGTATTTT	CASSLGNGRAPDTQYF
TRBD2	TRBV7-6	TRBJ2-1	many	TGTGCCAGCAGCATAGCGGGAGGGAATTACAATGAGCAGTTCTTC	CASSIAGGNYNEQFF
.	TRBV30	TRBJ1-1	few	TGTGCCTGGAACCCCTATATAGCGGCTGAAGCTTTCTTT	CAWNPYIAAEAFF
.	TRBV6-5	TRBJ2-3	few	TGTGCCAGCAGTTACTCCGGACCAGCAGTCAGAGATACGCAGTATTTT	CASSYSGPAVRDTQYF
.	TRBV4-3	TRBJ2-7	.	TGCGCCAGCAGCCAACACGTAGAGGGCTACGAGCAGTACTTC	CASSQHVEGYEQYF
.	TRBV7-9	TRBJ1-2	few	TGTGCCAGCAGCTCCCGTGCCGTTAACTATGGCTACACCTTC	CASSSRAVNYGYTF
.	TRBV10-3	TRBJ2-3	.	TGTGCCATCAGTGAGCCAAGACTGATTCCCTTCACAGATACGCAGTATTTT	CAISEPRLIPFTDTQYF
.	TRBV4-3	TRBJ2-5	.	TGCGCCAGCAGCCAAGATTTTGGCGGAAAAGAGACCCAGTACTTC	CASSQDFGGKETQYF
TRBD2	TRBV9	TRBJ2-1	.	TGTGCCTCGGCTCGGGGGGACAATGAGCAGTTCTTC	CASARGDNEQFF
.	TRBV11-1	TRBJ2-1	.	TGTGCCAGCAGCTTATTGGTTGGGGGTATAGGCAATGAGCAGTTCTTC	CASSLLVGGIGNEQFF
TRBD2	TRBV20-1	TRBJ2-7	.	TGCAGTCTATCTCCTATGCGGGAGGGCCCACACGAGCAGTACTTC	CSLSPMREGPHEQYF
.	TRBV24-1	TRBJ1-2	.	TGTGCCATCGCAGGTGGTAGTGGCTATGGCTACACCTTC	CAIAGGSGYGYTF
.	TRBV13	TRBJ1-1	.	TGTGCCAGCAGCTACCGGGACACAGGGAACACTGAAGCTTTCTTT	CASSYRDTGNTEAFF
TRBD1	TRBV4-1	TRBJ1-1	few	TGCGCCAGCAGCCACCTGACCGGACAGGGGATGAACACTGAAGCTTTCTTT	CASSHLTGQGMNTEAFF
TRBD1	TRBV6-4	TRBJ2-3	.	TGTGCCAGCAGTGCCTGGACAGGGTATACGCAGTATTTT	CASSAWTGYTQYF
TRBD2	TRBV12-3/TRBV12-4	TRBJ2-5	.	TGTGCCAGCAGTTTAGTGGCTAGCGGGAGTGGTTACCCACAAGAGACCCAGTACTTC	CASSLVASGSGYPQETQYF
TRBD1	TRBV29-1	TRBJ1-1	.	TGCAGCGCAGGACAGGGTGTGAGCACTGAAGCTTTCTTT	CSAGQGVSTEAFF
TRBD1	TRBV2	TRBJ1-2	.	TGTGCCAGCAGTCGCCCCGGGACAGGGGGCAACAATGGCTACACCTTC	CASSRPGTGGNNGYTF
.	TRBV24-1	TRBJ2-7	.	TGTGCCACCAGTGATACCGACGGGTCCGAGCAGTACTTC	CATSDTDGSEQYF
TRBD2	TRBV4-1	TRBJ2-5	.	TGCGCCAGCAGCCAAGAGGTGGCTAGCGGGGGCCAAGAGACCCAGTACTTC	CASSQEVASGGQETQYF
.	TRBV29-1	TRBJ2-1	.	TGCAGCGCCCCCCCGTCGGGGAAGAATAGGAATGAGCAGTTCTTC	CSAPPSGKNRNEQFF
.	TRBV2	TRBJ2-3	few	TGTGCCAGCAGTGGGGATACCCGCACAGATACGCAGTATTTT	CASSGDTRTDTQYF
TRBD1	TRBV29-1	TRBJ1-2	.	TGCAGCGCGGGGACAGAGTACTATGGCTACACCTTC	CSAGTEYYGYTF
TRBD1	TRBV25-1	TRBJ2-7	.	TGTGCCAGCAGTGAGAAGATGGGACAGGGTCCCCACGAGCAGTACTTC	CASSEKMGQGPHEQYF
.	TRBV9	TRBJ1-2	few	TGTGCCAGCAGCGGAGCAGGGGACGGCTATGGCTACACCTTC	CASSGAGDGYGYTF
TRBD1	TRBV14	TRBJ2-5	many	TGTGCCAGCAGCCGTCGGACAGGGGCATTGGAGACCCAGTACTTC	CASSRRTGALETQYF
.	TRBV19	TRBJ1-1	.	TGTGCCAGTATAATGGGACGGAACACTGAAGCTTTCTTT	CASIMGRNTEAFF
TRBD1	TRBV20-1	TRBJ2-7	few	TGCAGTGCTCGGCAGGAGACAGGGGTGAGGGACGAGCAGTACTTC	CSARQETGVRDEQYF
.	TRBV6-2/TRBV6-3	TRBJ1-1	.	TGTGCCAGCAGTGCCTGGGACACTTGGAACACTGAAGCTTTCTTT	CASSAWDTWNTEAFF
TRBD1	TRBV14	TRBJ2-1	.	TGTGCCAGCAGCCGCACAACCGGGACAGGGAAGAATGAGCAGTTCTTC	CASSRTTGTGKNEQFF
.	TRBV9	TRBJ2-4	few	TGTGCCAGCAGCCCCGTTCTAGCCAAAAACATTCAGTACTTC	CASSPVLAKNIQYF
.	TRBV7-8	TRBJ2-7	.	TGTGCCAGCAGCTATGACTACGCTTCGGAGCAGTACTTC	CASSYDYASEQYF
TRBD1	TRBV11-2	TRBJ1-1	.	TGTGCCAGCAGCTCAACAAAATGGGGACAGGGGGAGAACACTGAAGCTTTCTTT	CASSSTKWGQGENTEAFF
.	TRBV4-2	TRBJ2-7	many	TGTGCCAGCAGCCAAGATGGCAGGGGCGAGACCTACGAGCAGTACTTC	CASSQDGRGETYEQYF
.	TRBV12-3/TRBV12-4	TRBJ2-1	.	TGTGCCAGCGGAACGAGCTCCTACAATGAGCAGTTCTTC	CASGTSSYNEQFF